This TCR beta chain was captured by sequencing in a study of blood T cell repertoires in COVID-19. Study summary: The United States, Italy and Spain were the sources of the acute and convalescent COVID-19 samples. The cDNA or gDNA used as material had been derived from T cells, B-cell-depleted T cells, or PBMCs.

Germline V CDR1 and CDR2: LGHDT, YNNKEL (reference sequence). The CDR3 extends over 11 amino acids. Trimming removed 3 bases from V and 10 bases from J, with 4 bases in between. Participant reports of clinical history set cohort assignment. In the original workflow: Reference gene primers were amplified, and this amplification served to estimate nucleated cell counts. The assay was immunoSEQ multiplex PCR, and TCRdb's table has in-frame clones only and misses some. That table supplies the V and J calls and clone size; D and trimming were determined from the DNA. The sample has 470,000 or so clones; roughly 87% are singletons.

This sequence was found in a woman aged 18 to 35 with acute COVID-19. This chain connects TRBV3-1 (or the pseudogene TRBV3-2) to TRBJ1-6; D call uncertain. The sample comprised PBMCs or T cells enriched from blood (not recorded which). CDR3 amino acids: CASSHGSPLHF. For the CDR3, the DNA is TGTGCCAGCAGCCATGGCTCACCCCTCCACTTT.